The 27 T cell receptor beta chains presented below share a single source sample, sequenced in a study of cytomegalovirus exposure and HLA in healthy donors. Primers: 60 Vbeta forward and 13 Jbeta reverse. Measured with immunoSEQ multiplex PCR; TCRdb has only the in-frame clones, and not every one. The sample comprises over 150,000 clones, roughly 75% of which are singletons, and around 4.7% rests with the top ten. Sequencing was performed on PBMCs. These receptors originate from a male donor in good health and CMV-seronegative.

In this sample, this clone turned up a few times. This chain connects TRBV15 to TRBJ2-2, with a possible D match to TRBD1 (7 bases). CDR1 is LNHNV, CDR2 YYDKDF, per germline (reference sequence). CDR3 length: 16 amino acids. V lost 1 base to trimming and J lost 4 bases, with 13 bases between them. CDR3 DNA sequence: TGTGCCACCAGCAGAGGGAGGGGGCAGGGCACCGGGGAGCTGTTTTTT. Translating gives CATSRGRGQGTGELFF.

The V gene is TRBV5-1, the J gene TRBJ1-5; 9 nucleotides agree with TRBD1. The J segment lost 6 bases and the V segment lost 2 bases, leaving 9 bases of the junction unmatched. The germline V gene encodes CDR1 SGHRS and CDR2 YFSETQ. The CDR3 spans 16 residues. The CDR3 sequence: CASSFPDRGITQPQHF. CDR3 nucleotide sequence: TGCGCCAGCAGCTTCCCCGACAGGGGGATCACTCAGCCCCAGCATTTT.

This clone was seen more than once but under ten times. The chain combines TRBV5-1 with TRBJ2-1; TRBD2 agrees at 11 bases. CDR3 size: 16 residues. Germline V gene sequence: CDR1 SGHRS, CDR2 YFSETQ. The V segment lost 3 bases and the J segment 8 bases; nucleotides outside the gene matches: 10. This CDR3 is CASSSGVAGGFDEQFF. CDR3 DNA: TGCGCCAGCAGCTCGGGAGTAGCGGGAGGGTTCGATGAGCAGTTCTTC.

This clone has only a few counts. This chain links TRBV9 with TRBJ2-7; D not resolved. Looked up from germline, CDR1 is SGDLS and CDR2 is YYNGEE. With 0 bases removed from V and 5 bases from J, the gap between germline ends came to 9 bases. There are 13 residues in the CDR3. The CDR3 DNA sequence: TGTGCCAGCAGCGTAGGGTTGGGCGACGAGCAGTACTTC. It yields the protein CASSVGLGDEQYF.

The CDR3 spells CSAQKANTGELFF. In DNA, the CDR3 is TGCAGCGCACAGAAAGCGAACACCGGGGAGCTGTTTTTT. This rearrangement joins TRBV29-1 to TRBJ2-2; D unresolved. Germline lookup yields CDR1 SQVTM and CDR2 ANQGSEA. V lost 7 bases and J 0 bases, leaving 9 bases between the germline ends. The CDR3 sequence is 13 residues long.

The chain recombines TRBV5-1 with TRBJ1-1, with D unresolved. CDR3 length equals 13 residues. The V end lost 5 bases, the J end lost 7 bases, and 15 bases lay between the germline ends. Germline CDR1 SGHRS, CDR2 YFSETQ. For the CDR3, the DNA is TGCGCCAGCAGTTCGGCCTGGGCGGGTGAAGCTTTCTTT. It encodes CASSSAWAGEAFF.

V usage is TRBV5-1 and J usage is TRBJ2-3, with 8 bases identical to TRBD2. Germline assignment: CDR1 SGHRS and CDR2 YFSETQ. The CDR3 contains 14 residues. With 7 bases clipped from V and 3 bases from J, the junction kept 7 bases outside the gene matches. CDR3 DNA: TGCGCCAGCCTGTTGGGGACTAGTACAGATACGCAGTATTTT. Residues: CASLLGTSTDTQYF.

This clone appeared a few times. The chain employs TRBV10-3 and TRBJ1-2, with D possibly matching TRBD1 (6 bases). The length of the CDR3 is 17 residues. Germline values: CDR1 ENHRY, CDR2 SYGVKD. The V and J ends lost 10 bases and 1 base respectively, with 25 bases between them. CDR3 coding DNA: TGTGCCACCCGGAGGAGGTATCGGGACAAATATAACTATGGCTACACCTTC. This sequence encodes CATRRRYRDKYNYGYTF.

This clone was observed once. This chain joins TRBV19 and TRBJ2-2; no reliable D call. The germline V gene encodes CDR1 LNHDA and CDR2 SQIVND (reference sequence). The CDR3 sequence is 15 residues long. Trimming cost V 4 bases and J 3 bases, with 12 bases left between them. The CDR3 loop is CASSRPGEDTGELFF. The CDR3 DNA sequence: TGTGCCAGTAGTAGGCCTGGCGAGGACACCGGGGAGCTGTTTTTT.

V gene TRBV9 combines with J gene TRBJ1-1; D is unclear. Germline loops: CDR1 SGDLS, CDR2 YYNGEE. There are 13 residues in the CDR3. V was clipped by 0 bases and J by 11 bases, with 14 bases between them. CDR3 sequence: CASSVVGGSAAFF. The CDR3 DNA reads TGTGCCAGCAGCGTAGTAGGAGGGTCGGCGGCTTTCTTT.

The chain has TRBV5-1 and TRBJ2-7, with D possibly TRBD2 on 5 matching bases. Germline lookup yields CDR1 SGHRS and CDR2 YFSETQ. The CDR3 length is 13 residues. V was cut by 4 bases and J by 3 bases, with 11 bases left in between. DNA for the CDR3: TGCGCCAGCAGCATCGGGATGATCTACGAGCAGTACTTC. It yields the protein CASSIGMIYEQYF.

This clone has a handful of counts. The chain combines TRBV4-1 with TRBJ1-5; 8 positions match TRBD1. The germline V gene has CDR1 MGHRA and CDR2 YSYEKL. There are 15 residues in the CDR3. V lost 3 bases to trimming and J lost 6 bases; unmatched junction nucleotides: 7. CDR3: CASSQIQGAGQPQHF. The CDR3 DNA follows: TGCGCCAGCAGCCAGATCCAGGGGGCCGGTCAGCCCCAGCATTTT.

This clone was seen once. The V call is TRBV7-2, the J call TRBJ2-7; TRBD2 aligns across 12 bases. The CDR3 spans 14 residues. The V and J ends lost 6 bases and 7 bases, in that order; junction bases with no gene match: 7. Germline V gives CDR1 SGHTA, CDR2 FQGNSA. CDR3 in DNA: TGTGCCAGCAGTGGGACTAGCGGGCATAGGGAGCAGTACTTC. Translating it yields CASSGTSGHREQYF.

V and J are TRBV2 and TRBJ2-2; 9 nucleotides align to TRBD2. V lost 8 bases to trimming and J lost 4 bases; unmatched junction nucleotides: 11. Germline loops: CDR1 SNHLY, CDR2 FYNNEI. This CDR3 spans 16 amino acids. CDR3 bases: TGTGCCAGCCTTGGAGGGGCGGGAGGGCCCACCGGGGAGCTGTTTTTT. Residues: CASLGGAGGPTGELFF.

The rearrangement joins TRBV5-4 to TRBJ2-3; D remains ambiguous. The germline gives CDR1 SGHNT, CDR2 YYREEE (reference sequence). This CDR3 has 11 amino acids. Trimming took 0 bases from V and 11 from J, leaving 7 bases between them. CDR3 sequence (DNA): TGTGCCAGCAGCTTGGGGGCCGGGCAGTATTTT. Its protein product is CASSLGAGQYF.

The rearrangement joins TRBV11-2 to TRBJ2-7, with TRBD1 matching over 8 bases. Germline CDR1 is SGHAT and CDR2 is FQNNGV. With V trimmed by 1 base and J by 2 bases, 4 bases remained unmatched. The CDR3 is 15 residues long. CDR3 sequence reads: CASSLGQGRTYEQYF. In DNA form, the CDR3 reads TGTGCCAGCAGCTTAGGACAGGGGCGGACCTACGAGCAGTACTTC.

The genes are TRBV5-6 and TRBJ2-3; 8 nucleotides line up with TRBD2. CDR3 length: 14 residues. Trimming at V came to 1 base and at J to 5 bases, leaving 3 bases not matched to a gene. Germline CDR1 SGHDT, CDR2 YYEEEE. The CDR3 protein is CASSLRGGGDTQYF. The CDR3 DNA reads TGTGCCAGCAGCTTGCGGGGGGGAGGAGATACGCAGTATTTT. Together with reference TRBV5-6 and TRBJ2-3, the CDR3 gives the full variable domain: DAGVTQSPTHLIKTRGQQVTLRCSPKSGHDTVSWYQQALGQGPQFIFQYYEEEERQRGNFPDRFSGHQFPNYSSELNVNALLLGDSALYLCASSLRGGGDTQYFGPGTRLTVL.

V gene TRBV6-1 combines with J gene TRBJ1-1; TRBD1 matches at 8 bases. With 2 bases clipped from V and 6 bases from J, the junction kept 11 bases outside the gene matches. CDR3 length equals 16 residues. CDR1 and CDR2 (germline): MNHNS, SASEGT. The CDR3, as DNA: TGTGCCAGCAGTGAAAGTTCAGGGGGCAGCCGGTCTGAAGCTTTCTTT. Its protein is CASSESSGGSRSEAFF.

V gene TRBV29-1 combines with J gene TRBJ1-2; D remains ambiguous. This CDR3 is 12 amino acids long. V shed 4 bases and J shed 1 base, with 7 bases lying between them. Germline CDR1 is SQVTM and CDR2 is ANQGSEA. CDR3 sequence reads: CSVADNNYGYTF. As DNA, the CDR3 is TGCAGCGTTGCCGACAATAACTATGGCTACACCTTC.

The rearrangement links TRBV5-8 to TRBJ2-6; 9 nucleotides align to TRBD1. Germline trimming cut 2 bases from V and 3 bases from J; bases unmatched to any gene: 6. The germline V gene encodes CDR1 SGHTS and CDR2 YDEGEE. There are 17 residues in the CDR3. CDR3 bases: TGTGCCAGCAGCTTTTATACAGGGGGCGGTGGGGCCAACGTCCTGACTTTC. Its protein is CASSFYTGGGGANVLTF.

In DNA, the CDR3 is TGTGCCAGTAGTGCTAGTAGCTCCTACGAGCAGTACTTC. Translating gives CASSASSSYEQYF. The J gene is TRBJ2-7, the V gene TRBV19, with D hard to call. The CDR3 covers 13 residues. In germline, CDR1 is LNHDA, CDR2 SQIVND (reference sequence). The V end lost 5 bases, the J end lost 0 bases, and 8 bases lay between the germline ends.

The V call is TRBV5-3, the J call TRBJ2-1; D may be TRBD1 (5 bases). TRBV5-3 is reported as an ORF; its role is uncertain. Between the trimmed V and J ends, which lost 4 bases and 6 bases, there was a span of 17 bases. The CDR3 loop spans 15 amino acids. CDR3 protein: CARSPRQFKANEQFF. The CDR3 DNA follows: TGTGCCAGAAGCCCCAGACAGTTTAAAGCCAATGAGCAGTTCTTC.

The CDR3 loop is CASSPILQEYSNQPQHF. For the CDR3, the DNA is TGTGCCAGCAGTCCTATATTACAGGAATATAGCAATCAGCCCCAGCATTTT. J is TRBJ1-5 and V is TRBV27, with a possible D match to TRBD1 (5 bases). CDR1 MNHEY and CDR2 SMNVEV come from the germline V gene (reference sequence). The CDR3 loop spans 17 amino acids. V gave up 5 bases and J gave up 0 bases, with 17 bases separating them.

The V gene is TRBV7-3, the J gene TRBJ1-2, with D possibly matching TRBD1 (5 bases). Germline CDR1 SGHTA, CDR2 FQGTGA. The CDR3 is 12 residues long. V was trimmed by 1 base and J by 10 bases, leaving 10 bases between them. DNA of the CDR3: TGTGCCAGCAGCTTAAGGGGCCAGGACTACACCTTC. This gives the protein CASSLRGQDYTF. Combining the CDR3 with reference TRBV7-3 and TRBJ1-2 gives the whole variable domain GAGVSQTPSNKVTEKGKYVELRCDPISGHTALYWYRQSLGQGPEFLIYFQGTGAADDSGLPNDRFFAVRPEGSVSTLKIQRTERGDSAVYLCASSLRGQDYTFGSGTRLTVV.

This chain connects TRBV9 to TRBJ2-1; 12 bases align to TRBD2. J gave up 4 bases and V 4 bases, and 6 bases lay outside the gene matches. This CDR3 is 16 amino acids long. Germline loops: CDR1 SGDLS, CDR2 YYNGEE. CDR3 amino acids: CASSSGTSGLYNEQFF. The CDR3 DNA reads TGTGCCAGCAGCTCCGGGACTAGCGGGCTTTACAATGAGCAGTTCTTC.

The chain couples TRBV2 to TRBJ1-1; D remains ambiguous. V lost 7 bases to trimming and J lost 0 bases, with 9 bases between them. The CDR3 runs to 13 residues. CDR1 and CDR2 (germline): SNHLY, FYNNEI. The CDR3 sequence: CASIRTVNTEAFF. The CDR3 region has the DNA TGTGCCAGCATCCGTACTGTGAACACTGAAGCTTTCTTT.

This chain links TRBV5-5 with TRBJ2-7; TRBD1 agrees at 7 bases. CDR3 length: 15 residues. Germline V gives CDR1 SGHKS, CDR2 YYEKEE (reference sequence). V lost 1 base, J lost 3 bases, and 7 bases stayed unmatched. CDR3: CASSLNYDRVYEQYF. In DNA form, the CDR3 reads TGTGCCAGCAGCTTGAACTACGACAGGGTCTACGAGCAGTACTTC. The whole variable domain, remainder taken from reference TRBV5-5 and TRBJ2-7, is DAGVTQSPTHLIKTRGQQVTLRCSPISGHKSVSWYQQVLGQGPQFIFQYYEKEERGRGNFPDRFSARQFPNYSSELNVNALLLGDSALYLCASSLNYDRVYEQYFGPGTRLTVT.